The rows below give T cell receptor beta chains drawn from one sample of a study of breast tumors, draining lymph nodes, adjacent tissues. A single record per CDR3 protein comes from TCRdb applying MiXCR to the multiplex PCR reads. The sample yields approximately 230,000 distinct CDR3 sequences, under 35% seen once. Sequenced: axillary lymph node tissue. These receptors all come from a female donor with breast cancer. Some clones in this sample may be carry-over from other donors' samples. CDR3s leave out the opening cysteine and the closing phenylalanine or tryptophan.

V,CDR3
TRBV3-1,ASSQETGEVQPQH
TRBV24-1,ATSDNLQGPTYEQY
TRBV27,ASSQGQDSPLH
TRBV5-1,ASSGGPSPSYEQY
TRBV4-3,ASSQEGPSGEFYEQY
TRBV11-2,ASSSPWDRSGDTQY
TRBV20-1,SARAGWPEAF
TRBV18,ASSPLLGRMTGELF
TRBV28,ASSTHPRLDEQY
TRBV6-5,ASSHTRTGGGYGYT
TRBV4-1,ASSQAPYTQY
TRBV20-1,SAPIGAPKGVGYT
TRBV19,ASNDGGKVAQY
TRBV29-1,SVVARTGYEQY
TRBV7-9,ASSAHSEAF
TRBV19,AKQGSSYNSPLH
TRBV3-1,ASRGQSSYNSPLH
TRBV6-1,ASTLTRTGDNSPLH
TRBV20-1,SARDRVLNQPQH
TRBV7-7,ASSLAGVETQY
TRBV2,ASSAGGMGETQY
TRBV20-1,SARDASKRGVKTQY
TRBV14,ASSEGQLGFYGYT
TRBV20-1,SALAPSGGY
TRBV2,ASRDLTGLGKNIQY
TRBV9,ASSVAGGSREKLF
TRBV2,ASSEAAGRGGNTIY
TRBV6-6,ASSYEGASYEQY
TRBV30,AWSVFTSGETQY
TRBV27,ASSPWAPVGEQY
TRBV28,ASSPNSGTGPGPQH
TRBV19,ASSIDIDRGQPQH
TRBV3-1,ASSQSGGGETQY
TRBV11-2,ASSYRGGAASYEQY
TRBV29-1,SVPTSGSPYNEQF
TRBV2,ASSEDRPGIGEKLF
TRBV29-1,SHWTLNNEQF
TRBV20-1,SAWDARGNNEQF
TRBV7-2,ASSNGGAGLNEQF
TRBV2,ASSAGTSGLNYEQY
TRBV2,ASMEGNTEAF
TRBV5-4,ASSFEGGRAAETQY
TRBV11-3,ASSSGTGNTEAF
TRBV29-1,SVGTGSYGYT
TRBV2,ASKGGGSGETQY